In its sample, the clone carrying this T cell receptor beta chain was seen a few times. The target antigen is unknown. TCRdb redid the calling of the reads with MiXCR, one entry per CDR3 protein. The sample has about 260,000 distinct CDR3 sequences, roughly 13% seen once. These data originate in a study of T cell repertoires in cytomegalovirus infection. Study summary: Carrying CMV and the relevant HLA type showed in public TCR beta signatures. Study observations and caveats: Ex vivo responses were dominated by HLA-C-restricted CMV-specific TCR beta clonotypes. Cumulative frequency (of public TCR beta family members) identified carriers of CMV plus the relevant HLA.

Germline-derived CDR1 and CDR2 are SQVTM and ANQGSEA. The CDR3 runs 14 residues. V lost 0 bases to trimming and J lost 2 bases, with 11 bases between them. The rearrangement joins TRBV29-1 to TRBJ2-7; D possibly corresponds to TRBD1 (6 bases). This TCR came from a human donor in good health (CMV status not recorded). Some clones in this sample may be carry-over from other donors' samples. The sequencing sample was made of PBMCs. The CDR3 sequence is CSVEDRTVPYEQYF. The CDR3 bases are TGCAGCGTTGAAGATAGGACAGTTCCCTACGAGCAGTACTTC.